One sample yielded the 3 T cell receptor beta chains listed below, sequenced in a study of T-cell reconstitution after alpha-beta-depleted transplantation in children. Unique molecular identifiers were used to barcode this TCRbeta library. Each CDR3 protein gets one entry after TCRdb re-called the PCR reads with MiXCR. The top ten hold 28% of the sample, which has just over 950,000 distinct CDR3 sequences, 25% to 35% seen once. The starting material was PBMCs, mostly from graft donor cells, obtained 360 days after TCRalphabeta/CD19-depleted stem cell transplant. All receptors derive from a boy under two years old who had a stem cell transplant for SCID, so the T cells may come from the graft donor.

This clonotype was detected only a few times. The rearrangement joins TRBV6-2 or TRBV6-3 to TRBJ2-7; tentatively, D is TRBD1 (6 bases). The CDR3 has 15 residues. V was pared by 6 bases and J by 0 bases, with 15 bases between. Germline CDR1 reads MNHEY; CDR2 reads SVGEGT. CDR3 DNA: TGTGCCAGCAGCGCGCTCGGGACAAGCTCCTACGAGCAGTACTTC. Its translation: CASSALGTSSYEQYF.

This clonotype was detected a few times. The chain uses TRBV10-3 and TRBJ1-5; D is possibly TRBD1 (5 bases). Trimming took off 2 bases at V and 7 bases at J, with 12 bases between the two ends. CDR3 size: 14 residues. Germline V lookup: CDR1 ENHRY, CDR2 SYGVKD. This CDR3 reads CAISEHLEGQPQHF. The CDR3 nucleotides are TGTGCCATCAGTGAGCACCTAGAGGGGCAGCCCCAGCATTTT.

The V gene is TRBV4-3, the J gene TRBJ2-1; TRBD2 might be the D (6 bases). Trimming cost V 3 bases and J 4 bases, with 22 bases left between them. Germline V gives CDR1 LGHNA, CDR2 YSLEER. This CDR3 region has 18 residues. The CDR3 DNA sequence: TGCGCCAGCAGCCAGACGCTGGGGGTCGGGGGTATTTACAATGAGCAGTTCTTC. This sequence encodes CASSQTLGVGGIYNEQFF.